This TCR beta chain stems from a study of cytomegalovirus exposure and HLA in healthy donors. Study-level results: A list of 150 to 200 TCR beta chains associated with cytomegalovirus was given. Roughly uniform sequencing depth across donors was assumed, possibly incorrectly. Most of the CMV-associated TCR beta chains (in a later analysis) appeared to be HLA-restricted.

V was clipped by 5 bases and J by 7 bases; unmatched bases: 7. This CDR3 is 13 amino acids long. CDR1 LNHDA and CDR2 SQIVND come from the germline V gene (reference sequence). Notes on this clone: Antigen: not known.

PCR was performed using 60 Vbeta and 13 Jbeta primers. TCRdb keeps only in-frame clones here, not all; method: immunoSEQ multiplex PCR. The sample holds over 65,000 clones, about 68% seen once. The specimen was PBMCs. This chain connects TRBV19 to TRBJ2-7; 8 bases agree with TRBD2. The source is a young woman in good health and CMV-seropositive. CDR3: CASSPRGEGEQYF. The CDR3 DNA is TGTGCCAGTAGTCCGCGGGGGGAAGGGGAGCAGTACTTC.